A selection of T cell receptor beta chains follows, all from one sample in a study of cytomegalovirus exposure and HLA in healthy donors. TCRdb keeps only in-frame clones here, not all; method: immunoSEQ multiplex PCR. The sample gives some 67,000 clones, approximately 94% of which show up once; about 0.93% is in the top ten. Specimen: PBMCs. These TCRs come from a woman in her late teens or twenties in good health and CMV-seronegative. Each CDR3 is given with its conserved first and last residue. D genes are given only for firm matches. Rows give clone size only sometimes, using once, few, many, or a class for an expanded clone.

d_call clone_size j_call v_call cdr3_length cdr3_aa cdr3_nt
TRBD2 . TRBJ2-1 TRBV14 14 CASSQVAGDNEQFF TGTGCCAGCAGCCAAGTAGCGGGAGACAATGAGCAGTTCTTC
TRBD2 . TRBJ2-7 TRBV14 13 CASSRLAGDEQYF TGTGCCAGCAGCAGACTAGCGGGGGACGAGCAGTACTTC
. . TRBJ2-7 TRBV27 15 CASSFWSPYRAEQYF TGTGCCAGCAGTTTTTGGTCACCATACAGGGCCGAGCAGTACTTC
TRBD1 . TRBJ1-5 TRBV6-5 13 CASSVDRYQPQHF TGTGCCAGCAGTGTGGACAGGTATCAGCCCCAGCATTTT
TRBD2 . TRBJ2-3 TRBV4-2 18 CASSPSRTSGRSADTQYF TGTGCCAGCAGCCCGAGCCGAACTAGCGGGAGGAGCGCAGATACGCAGTATTTT
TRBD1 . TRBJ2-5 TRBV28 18 CASSLIIPGTGTQETQYF TGTGCCAGCAGTTTGATAATCCCCGGGACAGGGACTCAAGAGACCCAGTACTTC
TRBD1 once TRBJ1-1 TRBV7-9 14 CASSPDRGNTEAFF TGTGCCAGCAGCCCGGACAGGGGGAACACTGAAGCTTTCTTT
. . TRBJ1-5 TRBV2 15 CASSAVVFSNQPQHF TGTGCCAGCAGTGCGGTGGTATTTAGCAATCAGCCCCAGCATTTT
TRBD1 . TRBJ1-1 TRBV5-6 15 CASSGQGAHGTEAFF TGTGCCAGCAGCGGACAGGGGGCACATGGCACTGAAGCTTTCTTT
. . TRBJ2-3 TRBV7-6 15 CASSPLEAGKGTQYF TGTGCCAGCAGCCCCCTTGAGGCGGGAAAGGGCACGCAGTATTTT
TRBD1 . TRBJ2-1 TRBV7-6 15 CASTPGQGFFDEQFF TGTGCCAGCACCCCGGGACAGGGGTTTTTCGATGAGCAGTTCTTC
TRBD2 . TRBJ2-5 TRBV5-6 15 CASSLGTSGQETQYF TGTGCCAGCAGCTTGGGTACTAGCGGCCAAGAGACCCAGTACTTC
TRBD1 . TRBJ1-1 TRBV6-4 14 CASRDTDRGTEAFF TGTGCCAGCAGAGATACCGACAGGGGCACTGAAGCTTTCTTT
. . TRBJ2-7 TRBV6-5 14 CASSYSSSGDEQYF TGTGCCAGCAGTTACTCTTCTTCAGGGGACGAGCAGTACTTC
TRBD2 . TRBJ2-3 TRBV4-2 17 CASSQDARGGRGNTQYF TGTGCCAGCAGCCAAGATGCCCGCGGGGGGCGTGGAAATACGCAGTATTTT
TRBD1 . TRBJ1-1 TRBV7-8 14 CASSLDRGGTEAFF TGTGCCAGCAGCCTTGACAGGGGGGGCACTGAAGCTTTCTTT
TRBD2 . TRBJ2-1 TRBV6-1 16 CASSGGRLASYNEQFF TGTGCCAGCAGTGGAGGGCGACTAGCCTCTTACAATGAGCAGTTCTTC
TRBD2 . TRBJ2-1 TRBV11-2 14 CASSPWTRLHEQFF TGTGCCAGCAGCCCCTGGACTAGATTGCATGAGCAGTTCTTC
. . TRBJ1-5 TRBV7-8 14 CASSLRQVVGPQHF TGTGCCAGCAGCTTACGTCAGGTCGTGGGGCCCCAGCATTTT
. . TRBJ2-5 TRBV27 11 CASIGGETQYF TGTGCCAGCATCGGCGGGGAGACCCAGTACTTC
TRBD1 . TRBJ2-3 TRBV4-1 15 CASSPGQGGTDTQYF TGCGCCAGCAGCCCGGGACAGGGAGGCACAGATACGCAGTATTTT
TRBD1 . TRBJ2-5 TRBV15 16 CATSRDVRDRQETQYF TGTGCCACCAGCAGAGATGTCCGGGACAGGCAAGAGACCCAGTACTTC
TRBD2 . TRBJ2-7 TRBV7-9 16 CASSPPTSGRAHEQYF TGTGCCAGCAGCCCCCCGACTAGCGGGAGGGCCCACGAGCAGTACTTC
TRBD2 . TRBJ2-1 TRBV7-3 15 CASSSGASGRYEQFF TGTGCCAGCAGCTCCGGGGCTAGCGGGAGGTATGAGCAGTTCTTC